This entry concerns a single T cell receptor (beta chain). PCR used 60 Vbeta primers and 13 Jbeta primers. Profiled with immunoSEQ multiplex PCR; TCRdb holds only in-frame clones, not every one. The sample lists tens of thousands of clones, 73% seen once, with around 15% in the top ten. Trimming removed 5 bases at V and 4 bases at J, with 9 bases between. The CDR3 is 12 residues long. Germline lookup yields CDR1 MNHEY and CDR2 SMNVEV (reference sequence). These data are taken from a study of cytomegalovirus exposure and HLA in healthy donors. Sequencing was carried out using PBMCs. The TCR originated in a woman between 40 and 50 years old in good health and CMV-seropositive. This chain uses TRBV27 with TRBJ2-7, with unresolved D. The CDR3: CASSLPRYEQYF. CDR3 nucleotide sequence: TGTGCCAGCAGTCTCCCCCGGTACGAGCAGTACTTC.